This is a list of T cell receptor beta chains from one sample in a study of blood T cells in healthy people across ages. TCRdb independently ran MiXCR on the 5' RACE reads; one entry per CDR3 protein. The sample records hundreds of thousands of distinct CDR3 sequences, over 40% being singletons. The material sequenced was blood. These receptors came from an elderly woman in good health. CDR3s include the opening cysteine and the closing phenylalanine or tryptophan. Each record gives: V gene, D gene, J gene, clone size, CDR3 protein, CDR3 DNA. The D gene is left open where the match is weak. Size is omitted from some rows. Given values are once, few, many or a class for expanded clones.

TRBV6-5,TRBD2,TRBJ2-3,-,CASSLTGTSVGSTDTQYF,TGTGCCAGCAGTTTAACCGGGACTAGCGTAGGTAGCACAGATACGCAGTATTTT
TRBV5-5,-,TRBJ1-2,many,CASSEPGTIRGYTF,TGTGCCAGCAGCGAACCCGGGACAATTCGGGGCTACACCTTC
TRBV20-1,TRBD2,TRBJ2-1,-,CSARDSGGRAYNEQFF,TGCAGTGCTAGAGATTCGGGCGGGAGGGCCTACAATGAGCAGTTCTTC
TRBV9,TRBD2,TRBJ2-2,-,CASSPSAGFTGELFF,TGTGCCAGCAGCCCTTCAGCGGGATTCACCGGGGAGCTGTTTTTT
TRBV27,TRBD1,TRBJ2-5,many,CASSLAGTGDRETQYF,TGTGCCAGCAGTTTAGCCGGGACAGGGGATCGGGAGACCCAGTACTTC
TRBV20-1,-,TRBJ2-7,-,CSAPTYQGYEQYF,TGCAGTGCCCCGACTTACCAGGGCTACGAGCAGTACTTC
TRBV25-1,TRBD1,TRBJ1-6,many,CASTQGAVNSPLHF,TGTGCCAGCACCCAGGGGGCTGTTAATTCACCCCTCCACTTT
TRBV4-1,-,TRBJ2-1,many,CASSPIPGLVNNEQFF,TGCGCCAGCAGCCCAATTCCGGGACTCGTTAACAATGAGCAGTTCTTC
TRBV12-3/TRBV12-4,TRBD2,TRBJ2-1,-,CASSFSSGSPNEQFF,TGTGCCAGCAGTTTTTCTAGCGGGAGTCCAAATGAGCAGTTCTTC
TRBV20-1,-,TRBJ1-2,-,CSAQDKNYGYTF,TGCAGTGCCCAGGACAAGAACTATGGCTACACCTTC
TRBV20-1,-,TRBJ2-1,many,CSARVLGTPTLQFF,TGCAGTGCTAGAGTACTAGGGACCCCCACTTTACAGTTCTTC
TRBV5-1,-,TRBJ1-6,-,CASSSGTSNSPLHF,TGCGCCAGCAGTTCCGGGACAAGTAATTCACCCCTCCACTTT
TRBV5-1,TRBD2,TRBJ2-3,many,CASSLGRGGNTDTQYF,TGCGCCAGCAGCTTGGGCCGGGGGGGAAACACAGATACGCAGTATTTT
TRBV5-5,TRBD2,TRBJ2-3,-,CASSLWGGVDTQYF,TGTGCCAGCAGCTTGTGGGGGGGAGTTGATACGCAGTATTTT
TRBV28,TRBD1,TRBJ2-7,few,CASRGQGDSYEQYF,TGTGCCAGCAGGGGACAGGGGGACTCCTACGAGCAGTACTTC
TRBV28,TRBD1,TRBJ2-7,once,CASKRDSSYEQYF,TGTGCCAGCAAAAGGGACAGCTCCTACGAGCAGTACTTC